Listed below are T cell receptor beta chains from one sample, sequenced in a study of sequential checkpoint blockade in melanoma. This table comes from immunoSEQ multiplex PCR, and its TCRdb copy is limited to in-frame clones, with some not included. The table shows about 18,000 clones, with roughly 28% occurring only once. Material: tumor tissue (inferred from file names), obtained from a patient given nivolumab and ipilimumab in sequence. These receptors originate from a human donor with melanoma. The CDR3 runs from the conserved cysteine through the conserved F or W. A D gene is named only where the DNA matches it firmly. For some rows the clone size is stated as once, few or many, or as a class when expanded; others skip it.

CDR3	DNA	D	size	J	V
CASISRLGGASYEQYF	TGTGCCAGCATCTCTAGGTTAGGGGGCGCATCGTACGAGCAGTACTTC	TRBD1	few	TRBJ2-7	TRBV11-3
CASSYSWTGSGSGYTF	TGTGCCAGCAGTTACTCCTGGACAGGGTCGGGTAGTGGCTACACCTTC	TRBD1	-	TRBJ1-2	TRBV6-8
CASSIGATGTQYF	TGTGCCAGTAGTATAGGGGCCACAGGGACCCAGTACTTC	-	once	TRBJ2-5	TRBV19
CASSLEMQASYGYTF	TGTGCCAGCAGCTTGGAGATGCAGGCTAGCTATGGCTACACCTTC	-	many	TRBJ1-2	TRBV11-3
CASSLGSRANTGELFF	TGTGCCAGCAGCTTAGGGAGCAGGGCGAACACCGGGGAGCTGTTTTTT	-	-	TRBJ2-2	TRBV11-3
CASGTLKRGHNYEQYF	TGCGCCAGCGGGACTCTAAAACGTGGCCATAACTACGAGCAGTACTTC	-	few	TRBJ2-7	TRBV23-1
CASSARAATYNEQFF	TGTGCCAGCAGTGCTAGGGCGGCCACCTACAATGAGCAGTTCTTC	-	-	TRBJ2-1	TRBV6-8
CASSYRDRATRRNSPLHF	TGTGCCAGCAGTTACCGGGACAGGGCGACGCGGAGGAATTCACCCCTCCACTTT	TRBD1	few	TRBJ1-6	TRBV6-8
CASSSAPTGQLSGANVLTF	TGCGCCAGCAGCTCAGCTCCAACGGGACAACTCTCTGGGGCCAACGTCCTGACTTTC	-	-	TRBJ2-6	TRBV5-1
CASSSTSNEQFF	TGTGCCAGCAGTTCGACTAGTAATGAGCAGTTCTTC	-	-	TRBJ2-1	TRBV28
CASSLDAGANVLTF	TGTGCCAGCAGCTTAGATGCTGGGGCCAACGTCCTGACTTTC	-	few	TRBJ2-6	TRBV11-3
CASSYSSTGSEQYF	TGTGCCAGCAGTTACTCGTCTACAGGGAGCGAGCAGTACTTC	-	-	TRBJ2-7	TRBV6-8
CASSYSTWTEYNSPLHF	TGTGCCAGCAGTTACTCGACTTGGACAGAATATAATTCACCCCTCCACTTT	-	-	TRBJ1-6	TRBV6-8
CASGRVNTEAFF	TGTGCCAGCGGACGGGTGAACACTGAAGCTTTCTTT	-	-	TRBJ1-1	TRBV28
CASTVQGLPYGYTF	TGTGCCAGTACCGTACAGGGACTTCCCTATGGCTACACCTTC	-	-	TRBJ1-2	TRBV19
CASVAQTPYEQYF	TGTGCCAGCGTAGCTCAAACACCATACGAGCAGTACTTC	-	-	TRBJ2-7	TRBV28